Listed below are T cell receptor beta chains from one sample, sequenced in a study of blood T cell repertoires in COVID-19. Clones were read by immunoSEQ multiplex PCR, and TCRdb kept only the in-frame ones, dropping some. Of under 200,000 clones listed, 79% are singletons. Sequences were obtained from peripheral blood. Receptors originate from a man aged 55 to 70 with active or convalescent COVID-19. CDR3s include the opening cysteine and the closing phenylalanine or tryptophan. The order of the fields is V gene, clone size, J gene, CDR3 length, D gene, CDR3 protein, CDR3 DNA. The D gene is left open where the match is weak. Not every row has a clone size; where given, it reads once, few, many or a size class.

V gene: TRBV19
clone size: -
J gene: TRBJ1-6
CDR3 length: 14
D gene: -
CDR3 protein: CASTWGGRDSPLHF
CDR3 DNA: TGTGCCAGTACCTGGGGGGGGCGAGATTCACCCCTCCACTTT

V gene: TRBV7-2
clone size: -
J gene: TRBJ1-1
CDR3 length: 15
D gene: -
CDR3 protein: CASSLVGRRNTEAFF
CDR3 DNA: TGTGCCAGCAGCCTCGTGGGGCGGAGAAACACTGAAGCTTTCTTT

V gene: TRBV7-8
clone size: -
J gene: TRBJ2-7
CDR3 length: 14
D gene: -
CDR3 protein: CASSWREYSYEQYF
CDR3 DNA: TGTGCCAGCAGTTGGAGGGAGTACTCCTACGAGCAGTACTTC

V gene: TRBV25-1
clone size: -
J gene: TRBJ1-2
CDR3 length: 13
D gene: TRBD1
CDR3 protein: CASSDFDRGGYTF
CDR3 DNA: TGTGCCAGCAGTGACTTCGACAGGGGTGGCTACACCTTC

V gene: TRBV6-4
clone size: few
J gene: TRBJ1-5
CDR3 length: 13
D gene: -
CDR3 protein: CASSVRGKQPQHF
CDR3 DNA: TGTGCCAGCAGTGTGAGGGGGAAACAGCCCCAGCATTTT

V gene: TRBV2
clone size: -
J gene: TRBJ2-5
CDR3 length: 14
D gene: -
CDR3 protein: CASSPRTLQETQYF
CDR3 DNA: TGTGCCAGCAGTCCTAGGACTTTACAAGAGACCCAGTACTTC

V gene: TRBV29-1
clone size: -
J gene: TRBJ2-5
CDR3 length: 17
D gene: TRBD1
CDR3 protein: CSVRGGTGVFWGETQYF
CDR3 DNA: TGCAGCGTAAGGGGCGGGACAGGGGTTTTTTGGGGAGAGACCCAGTACTTC

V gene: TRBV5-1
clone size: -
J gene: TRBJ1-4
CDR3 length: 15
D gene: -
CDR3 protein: CASSLGDNTNEKLFF
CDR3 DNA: TGCGCCAGCAGCTTGGGGGACAACACTAATGAAAAACTGTTTTTT

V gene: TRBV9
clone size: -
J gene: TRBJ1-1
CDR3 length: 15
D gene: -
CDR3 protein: CASSVLGQMNTEAFF
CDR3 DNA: TGTGCCAGCAGCGTCCTTGGACAGATGAACACTGAAGCTTTCTTT

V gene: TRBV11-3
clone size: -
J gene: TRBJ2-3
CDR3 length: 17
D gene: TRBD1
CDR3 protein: CASSSYRGTGDTDTQYF
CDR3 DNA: TGTGCCAGCAGCTCCTATCGCGGGACAGGGGACACAGATACGCAGTATTTT

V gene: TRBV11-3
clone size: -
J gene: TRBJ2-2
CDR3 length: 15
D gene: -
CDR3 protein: CASSQRAGRTGELFF
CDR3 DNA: TGTGCCAGCAGCCAGAGGGCAGGGAGGACCGGGGAGCTGTTTTTT

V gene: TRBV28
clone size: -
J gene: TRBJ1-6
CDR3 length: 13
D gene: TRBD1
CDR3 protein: CASRTTGAHPIHF
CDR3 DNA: TGTGCCAGCAGAACCACAGGGGCTCACCCGATCCACTTT

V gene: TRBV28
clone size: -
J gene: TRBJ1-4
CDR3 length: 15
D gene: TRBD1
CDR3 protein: CASSPRGQGNGKLFF
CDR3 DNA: TGTGCCAGCAGTCCCCGAGGACAGGGGAATGGAAAACTGTTTTTT

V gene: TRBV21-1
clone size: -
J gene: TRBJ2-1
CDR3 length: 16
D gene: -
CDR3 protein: CASSKVRGVGYNEQFF
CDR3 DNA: TGTGCCAGCAGCAAAGTACGAGGAGTTGGCTACAATGAGCAGTTCTTC

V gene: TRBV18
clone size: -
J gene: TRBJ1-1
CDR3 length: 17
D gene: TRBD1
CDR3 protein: CASSPSSGQASNTEAFF
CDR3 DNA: TGTGCCAGCTCACCATCTTCTGGACAGGCTTCGAACACTGAAGCTTTCTTT

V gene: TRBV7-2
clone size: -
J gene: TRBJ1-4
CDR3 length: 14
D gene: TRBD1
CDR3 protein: CASTPTGVNEKLFF
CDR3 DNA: TGTGCCAGCACCCCGACAGGGGTTAATGAAAAACTGTTTTTT

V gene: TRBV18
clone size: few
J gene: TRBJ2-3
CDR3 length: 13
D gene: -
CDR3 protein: CASSPGGTDTQYF
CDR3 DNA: TGTGCCAGCTCACCAGGGGGGACAGATACGCAGTATTTT

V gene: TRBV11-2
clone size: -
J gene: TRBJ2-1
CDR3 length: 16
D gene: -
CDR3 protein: CASSLSEARGPGEQFF
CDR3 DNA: TGTGCCAGCAGCTTAAGTGAGGCGCGAGGTCCCGGTGAGCAGTTCTTC

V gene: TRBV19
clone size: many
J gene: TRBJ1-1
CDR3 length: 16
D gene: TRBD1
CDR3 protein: CASSKPGQALNTEAFF
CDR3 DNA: TGTGCCAGTAGTAAACCGGGACAGGCTCTGAACACTGAAGCTTTCTTT

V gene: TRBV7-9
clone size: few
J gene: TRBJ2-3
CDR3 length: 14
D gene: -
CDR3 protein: CASSLEGSTDTQYF
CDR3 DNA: TGTGCCAGCAGCTTGGAGGGGTCCACAGATACGCAGTATTTT

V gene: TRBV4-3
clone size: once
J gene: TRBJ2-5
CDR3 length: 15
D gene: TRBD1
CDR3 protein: CASSQDIRGRKTQYF
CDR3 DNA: TGCGCCAGCAGCCAAGATATAAGGGGGCGTAAGACCCAGTACTTC

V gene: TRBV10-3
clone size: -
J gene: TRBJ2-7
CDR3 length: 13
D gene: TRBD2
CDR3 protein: CAIMSSGSYEQYF
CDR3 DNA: TGTGCCATCATGAGTAGCGGGAGCTACGAGCAGTACTTC

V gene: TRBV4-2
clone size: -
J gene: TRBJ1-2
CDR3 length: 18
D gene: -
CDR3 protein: CASSQDRGGTYGGYGYTF
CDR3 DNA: TGTGCCAGCAGCCAAGATAGGGGGGGGACGTACGGCGGCTATGGCTACACCTTC

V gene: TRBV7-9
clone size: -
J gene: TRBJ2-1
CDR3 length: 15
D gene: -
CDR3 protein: CASSRSGSSYNEQFF
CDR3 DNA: TGTGCCAGCAGCCGGAGCGGTAGCTCCTACAATGAGCAGTTCTTC

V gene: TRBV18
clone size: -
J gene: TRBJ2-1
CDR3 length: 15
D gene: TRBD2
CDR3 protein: CASSPFQTSGNEQFF
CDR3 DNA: TGTGCCAGCTCACCATTTCAGACTAGCGGAAATGAGCAGTTCTTC

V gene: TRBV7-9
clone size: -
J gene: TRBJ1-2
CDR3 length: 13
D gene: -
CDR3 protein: CASGEDLHYGYTF
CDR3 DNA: TGTGCCAGCGGGGAGGACCTTCACTATGGCTACACCTTC

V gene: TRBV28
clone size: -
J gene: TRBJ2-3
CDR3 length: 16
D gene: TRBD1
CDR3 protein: CASSSRFGQDTDTQYF
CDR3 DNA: TGTGCCAGCAGTTCCAGGTTCGGACAGGACACAGATACGCAGTATTTT

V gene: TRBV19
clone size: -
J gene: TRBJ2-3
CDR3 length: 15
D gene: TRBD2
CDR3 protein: CASSNREGGTDTQYF
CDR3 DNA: TGTGCCAGTAGTAACCGGGAGGGGGGGACAGATACGCAGTATTTT

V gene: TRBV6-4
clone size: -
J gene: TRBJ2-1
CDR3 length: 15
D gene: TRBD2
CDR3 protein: CASSDGWREYNEQFF
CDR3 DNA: TGTGCCAGCAGTGACGGGTGGCGGGAGTACAATGAGCAGTTCTTC

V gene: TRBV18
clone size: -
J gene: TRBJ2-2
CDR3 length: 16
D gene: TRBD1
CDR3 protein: CASSPQGQGVSGELFF
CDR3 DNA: TGTGCCAGCTCACCACAGGGACAGGGGGTTTCCGGGGAGCTGTTTTTT

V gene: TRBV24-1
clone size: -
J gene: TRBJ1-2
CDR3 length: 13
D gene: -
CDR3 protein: CATSEQGNYGYTF
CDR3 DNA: TGTGCCACCAGTGAGCAGGGGAACTATGGCTACACCTTC

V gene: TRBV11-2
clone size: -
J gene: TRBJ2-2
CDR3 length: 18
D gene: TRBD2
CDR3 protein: CASGRGTSGSGVTGELFF
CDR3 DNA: TGTGCCAGCGGGAGGGGGACTAGCGGGAGTGGGGTCACCGGGGAGCTGTTTTTT

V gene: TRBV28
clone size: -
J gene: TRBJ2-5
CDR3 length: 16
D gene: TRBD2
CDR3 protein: CASSFLSGGDQETQYF
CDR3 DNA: TGTGCCAGCAGTTTCCTAAGCGGGGGGGACCAAGAGACCCAGTACTTC

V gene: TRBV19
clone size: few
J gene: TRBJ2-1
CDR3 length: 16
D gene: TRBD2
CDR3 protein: CASSTKTSGRGSLQFF
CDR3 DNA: TGTGCCAGTAGTACCAAGACTAGCGGGAGGGGTAGCTTGCAGTTCTTC

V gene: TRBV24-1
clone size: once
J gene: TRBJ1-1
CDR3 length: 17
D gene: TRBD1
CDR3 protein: CATSEAGTGGADTEAFF
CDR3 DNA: TGTGCCACCAGTGAGGCCGGGACAGGGGGCGCGGACACTGAAGCTTTCTTT

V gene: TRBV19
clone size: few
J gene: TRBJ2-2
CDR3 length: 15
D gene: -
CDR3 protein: CASSGRGSTAGELFF
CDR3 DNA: TGTGCCAGTAGTGGCCGGGGGTCAACGGCCGGGGAGCTGTTTTTT

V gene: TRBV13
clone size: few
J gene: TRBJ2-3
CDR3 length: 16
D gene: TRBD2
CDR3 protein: CASSLRLAGLTDTQYF
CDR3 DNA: TGTGCCAGCAGCTTACGACTAGCGGGACTCACAGATACGCAGTATTTT

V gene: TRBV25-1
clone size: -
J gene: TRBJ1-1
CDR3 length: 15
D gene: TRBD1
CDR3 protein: CASRGPGGPNTEAFF
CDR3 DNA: TGTGCCAGCAGGGGGCCAGGGGGTCCGAACACTGAAGCTTTCTTT

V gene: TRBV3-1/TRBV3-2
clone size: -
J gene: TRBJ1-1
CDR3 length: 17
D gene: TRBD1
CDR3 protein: CASSQVGTGGRSTEAFF
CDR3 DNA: TGTGCCAGCAGCCAAGTGGGAACAGGGGGCCGGAGCACTGAAGCTTTCTTT

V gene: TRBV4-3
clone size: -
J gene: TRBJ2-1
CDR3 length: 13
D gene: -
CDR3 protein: CASSQSRRDEQFF
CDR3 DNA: TGCGCCAGCAGCCAGTCCCGGCGGGATGAGCAGTTCTTC

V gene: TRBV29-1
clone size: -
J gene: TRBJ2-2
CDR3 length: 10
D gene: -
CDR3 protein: CSVRTGELFF
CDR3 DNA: TGCAGCGTTCGGACCGGGGAGCTGTTTTTT

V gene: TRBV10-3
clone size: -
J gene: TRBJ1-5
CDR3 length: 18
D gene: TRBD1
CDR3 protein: CAISESWTGRGKDQPQHF
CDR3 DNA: TGTGCCATCAGTGAGTCGTGGACAGGGCGTGGAAAGGATCAGCCCCAGCATTTT

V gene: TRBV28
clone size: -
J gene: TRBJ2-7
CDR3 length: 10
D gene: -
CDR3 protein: CASSHYEQYF
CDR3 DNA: TGTGCCAGCAGCCACTACGAGCAGTACTTC

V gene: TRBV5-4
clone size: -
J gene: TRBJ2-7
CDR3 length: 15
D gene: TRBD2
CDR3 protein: CASSLGRESLYEQYF
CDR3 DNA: TGTGCCAGCAGCTTAGGGCGGGAGTCCCTCTACGAGCAGTACTTC

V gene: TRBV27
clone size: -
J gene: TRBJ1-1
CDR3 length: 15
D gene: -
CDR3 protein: CASISTQGPLTEAFF
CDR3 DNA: TGTGCCAGCATCTCGACCCAGGGGCCGTTAACTGAAGCTTTCTTT

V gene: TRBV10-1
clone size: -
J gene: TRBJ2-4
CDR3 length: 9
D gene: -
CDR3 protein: CASRDIQYF
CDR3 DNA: TGCGCCAGCCGGGACATTCAGTACTTC

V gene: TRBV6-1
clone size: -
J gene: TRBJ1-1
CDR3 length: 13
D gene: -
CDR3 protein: CASSEAGRTEAFF
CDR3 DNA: TGTGCCAGCAGTGAGGCAGGGAGGACTGAAGCTTTCTTT

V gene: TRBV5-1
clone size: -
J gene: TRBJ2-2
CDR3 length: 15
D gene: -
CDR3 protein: CASSFPGAHTGELFF
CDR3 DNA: TGCGCCAGCAGCTTCCCTGGGGCGCACACCGGGGAGCTGTTTTTT

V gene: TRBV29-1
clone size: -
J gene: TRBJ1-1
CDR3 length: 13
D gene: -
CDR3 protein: CSAEGGRGTEAFF
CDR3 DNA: TGCAGCGCCGAAGGGGGTCGAGGGACTGAAGCTTTCTTT

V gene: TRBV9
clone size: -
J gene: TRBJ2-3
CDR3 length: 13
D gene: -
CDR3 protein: CASSSPHTDTQYF
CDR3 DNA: TGTGCCAGCAGCTCCCCCCACACAGATACGCAGTATTTT

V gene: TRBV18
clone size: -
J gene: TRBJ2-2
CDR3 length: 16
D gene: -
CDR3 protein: CASSPIIGVGTGELFF
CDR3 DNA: TGTGCCAGCTCACCAATCATCGGGGTTGGCACCGGGGAGCTGTTTTTT